Listed below are T cell receptor beta chains from one sample, sequenced in a study of CD8 T cells in ankylosing spondylitis. TCRdb analysed the 5' RACE reads with MiXCR anew, one entry per CDR3 protein. Found here are 200,000 to 250,000 distinct CDR3 sequences, 7% to 8% of them singletons; the top ten hold 12% to 15%. Sequenced: blood, either unsorted or a sorted T cell fraction (not recorded which). The source of these receptors is a male donor with ankylosing spondylitis. The CDR3 runs from the conserved cysteine through the conserved F or W. The D gene is left open where the match is weak. The size of a clone is reported for some rows only, either as once, few or many, or as a class for expanded clones.

V gene,clone size,D gene,J gene,CDR3 protein,CDR3 DNA
TRBV6-1,.,TRBD2,TRBJ2-7,CASTRQPGGSGRLYEQYF,TGTGCCAGCACCCGCCAGCCAGGGGGTAGCGGGAGGTTATACGAGCAGTACTTC
TRBV5-1,many,TRBD1,TRBJ1-1,CASSLYGTGRVNTEAFF,TGCGCCAGCAGCTTGTATGGGACAGGTCGGGTGAACACTGAAGCTTTCTTT
TRBV4-1,many,TRBD2,TRBJ2-1,CASSQDTSGRPHNEQFF,TGCGCCAGCAGCCAAGATACTAGCGGGAGGCCGCACAATGAGCAGTTCTTC
TRBV20-1,.,.,TRBJ2-1,CSALVPRRNEQFF,TGCAGTGCCCTGGTCCCCCGAAGGAATGAGCAGTTCTTC
TRBV16,many,.,TRBJ2-7,CASSPTQGFSYEQYF,TGTGCCAGCAGCCCAACCCAGGGGTTTTCCTACGAGCAGTACTTC
TRBV27,few,.,TRBJ2-7,CASSLLPLDSGEQYF,TGTGCCAGCAGTTTATTACCCCTAGATTCGGGCGAGCAGTACTTC
TRBV20-1,many,.,TRBJ1-1,CSALQRNTEAFF,TGCAGTGCTCTACAGAGAAACACTGAAGCTTTCTTT
TRBV24-1,many,.,TRBJ2-5,CATSDLALTGGGTQYF,TGTGCCACCAGTGATTTGGCCCTGACAGGCGGTGGGACCCAGTACTTC
TRBV28,many,.,TRBJ2-2,CASSQTGLNTGELFF,TGTGCCAGCAGTCAGACAGGCCTGAACACCGGGGAGCTGTTTTTT
TRBV12-3/TRBV12-4,many,.,TRBJ1-4,CASGGGKLFF,TGTGCCAGTGGCGGAGGAAAACTGTTTTTT
TRBV28,many,TRBD2,TRBJ2-3,CASSFGGGWDTQYF,TGTGCCAGCAGTTTCGGCGGGGGATGGGATACGCAGTATTTT
TRBV5-1,many,.,TRBJ1-1,CASSPVGGDTEAFF,TGCGCCAGCAGCCCGGTCGGGGGTGACACTGAAGCTTTCTTT
TRBV2,many,TRBD1,TRBJ2-7,CASRDRDEQYF,TGTGCCAGCAGGGACAGGGACGAGCAGTACTTC
TRBV12-2,few,.,TRBJ2-1,CASRLAGGTREENNEQFF,TGTGCAAGTCGCTTAGCGGGCGGGACCAGAGAGGAGAACAATGAGCAGTTCTTC
TRBV10-3,once,TRBD1,TRBJ1-4,CAISPAKSGTGGGTNEKLFF,TGTGCCATCTCCCCCGCGAAATCCGGGACAGGGGGCGGCACTAATGAAAAACTGTTTTTT
TRBV7-8,many,.,TRBJ2-1,CASSPGLSNEQFF,TGTGCCAGCAGCCCCGGGCTTAGCAATGAGCAGTTCTTC
TRBV13,few,.,TRBJ2-2,CASISNLGLTGELFF,TGTGCCAGCATTTCGAACTTGGGTCTCACCGGGGAGCTGTTTTTT
TRBV7-9,many,.,TRBJ1-1,CASSSGSAGTVDTEAFF,TGTGCCAGCAGCTCCGGAAGCGCCGGGACGGTGGACACTGAAGCTTTCTTT
TRBV15,few,.,TRBJ1-2,CATSRGRNYGYTF,TGTGCCACCAGCAGGGGACGAAACTATGGCTACACCTTC
TRBV27,few,TRBD1,TRBJ1-2,CASSPTQGTGYGYTF,TGTGCCAGCAGTCCGACTCAGGGGACAGGGTATGGCTACACCTTC
TRBV2,many,.,TRBJ2-3,CASGGTATSTDTQYF,TGTGCCAGCGGGGGGACAGCCACTAGCACAGATACGCAGTATTTT
TRBV7-6,many,.,TRBJ1-6,CASSLVVEDSPLHF,TGTGCCAGCAGCTTAGTTGTTGAGGATTCACCCCTCCACTTT
TRBV12-3/TRBV12-4,many,.,TRBJ2-7,CASSLQPYEQYF,TGTGCCAGCAGTTTACAACCCTACGAGCAGTACTTC
TRBV5-4,.,.,TRBJ2-3,CASSLAYDSTDTQYF,TGTGCCAGCAGCTTGGCCTATGACAGCACAGATACGCAGTATTTT
TRBV7-9,many,.,TRBJ1-1,CASSLEGRLNTEAFF,TGTGCCAGCAGCTTAGAGGGGCGGTTGAACACTGAAGCTTTCTTT
TRBV28,few,TRBD2,TRBJ2-5,CAADRASGEETQYF,TGTGCCGCCGACCGGGCTAGCGGAGAAGAGACCCAGTACTTC
TRBV7-9,many,.,TRBJ2-7,CASSFSSGAGFGEQYF,TGTGCCAGCAGCTTTTCGTCCGGCGCAGGGTTCGGCGAGCAGTACTTC
TRBV15,few,.,TRBJ1-1,CATSRGFGTEAFF,TGTGCCACCAGCCGAGGATTCGGAACTGAAGCTTTCTTT
TRBV6-2/TRBV6-3,few,.,TRBJ2-1,CASSYSLGNEQFF,TGTGCCAGCAGTTACTCGCTGGGCAATGAGCAGTTCTTC
TRBV9,many,TRBD1,TRBJ2-5,CASSVDGTEQETQYF,TGTGCCAGCAGCGTAGACGGGACAGAGCAAGAGACCCAGTACTTC
TRBV7-2,many,.,TRBJ1-1,CASCGFRTEAFF,TGTGCCAGCTGCGGCTTCAGGACTGAAGCTTTCTTT
TRBV13,many,.,TRBJ1-1,CASSLNRGRWTEAFF,TGTGCCAGCAGCTTAAACCGGGGGCGTTGGACTGAAGCTTTCTTT
TRBV6-5,many,.,TRBJ2-7,CASSYREDYEQYF,TGTGCCAGCAGTTACAGGGAGGACTACGAGCAGTACTTC
TRBV7-2,.,.,TRBJ2-5,CASSLPGWDQETQYF,TGTGCCAGCAGCCTTCCCGGCTGGGACCAAGAGACCCAGTACTTC
TRBV6-2/TRBV6-3,many,TRBD1,TRBJ1-1,CASSWTGHTEAFF,TGTGCCAGCAGTTGGACAGGGCATACTGAAGCTTTCTTT
TRBV7-9,.,.,TRBJ2-7,CASSSGQGEQYF,TGTGCCAGCAGCTCAGGACAAGGGGAGCAGTACTTC
TRBV14,many,.,TRBJ2-1,CASSQVLKGHNEQFF,TGTGCCAGCAGCCAAGTACTCAAGGGCCACAATGAGCAGTTCTTC
TRBV20-1,many,.,TRBJ2-1,CSARDPDPRGEQFF,TGCAGTGCTAGAGATCCGGATCCGAGGGGTGAGCAGTTCTTC
TRBV5-1,many,TRBD2,TRBJ2-1,CASSLEGASGAYNEQFF,TGCGCCAGCAGCTTGGAAGGAGCTAGCGGGGCCTACAATGAGCAGTTCTTC
TRBV29-1,many,TRBD2,TRBJ2-5,CSVEGLSGGAGEETQYF,TGCAGCGTTGAAGGGTTGAGTGGCGGAGCGGGGGAAGAGACCCAGTACTTC